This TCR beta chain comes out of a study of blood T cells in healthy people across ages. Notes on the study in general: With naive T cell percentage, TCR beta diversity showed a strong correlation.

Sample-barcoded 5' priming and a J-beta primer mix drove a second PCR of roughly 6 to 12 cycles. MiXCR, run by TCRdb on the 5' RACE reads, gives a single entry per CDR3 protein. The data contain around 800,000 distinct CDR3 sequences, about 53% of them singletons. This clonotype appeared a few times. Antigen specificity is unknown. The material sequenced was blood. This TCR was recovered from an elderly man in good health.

This chain's CDR3 is CASSLRPSGTYNEQFF. CDR3 DNA sequence: TGTGCCAGCAGCTTAAGGCCTAGCGGGACCTACAATGAGCAGTTCTTC. The chain joins TRBV7-2 to TRBJ2-1; 9 positions match TRBD2. With 2 bases clipped from V and 2 bases from J, the junction kept 4 bases outside the gene matches. CDR3 size: 16 residues. The germline gives CDR1 SGHTA, CDR2 FQGNSA.